One and the same sample provided the 11 T cell receptor beta chains below, sequenced in a study of cytomegalovirus exposure and HLA in healthy donors. The PCR made use of 60 Vbeta and 13 Jbeta primers. TCRdb's table, derived via immunoSEQ multiplex PCR, lists solely in-frame clones and lacks some. This table holds over 85,000 clones, 80% to 85% found once. The sequencing sample was made of PBMCs. These receptors all come from a woman aged 60 to 75 in good health and CMV-seropositive.

The gene calls are TRBV18 and TRBJ1-2; D might be TRBD1 (5 bases). V was cut by 6 bases and J by 2 bases, with 16 bases left in between. Germline V gene lookup returns CDR1 KGHSH and CDR2 LQKENI. The CDR3 totals 15 residues. CDR3 sequence: CASSLRDFSNYGYTF. The CDR3, as DNA: TGTGCCAGCTCCCTCCGGGACTTCTCCAACTATGGCTACACCTTC.

The rearrangement links TRBV11-2 to TRBJ1-1; TRBD1 matches at 9 bases. V dropped 1 base and J dropped 7; count of bases not matched to a gene: 7. CDR1 is SGHAT and CDR2 is FQNNGV in the germline V gene. This CDR3 contains 15 residues. The CDR3 region is CASSLVMGQGVEAFF. CDR3 coding DNA: TGTGCCAGCAGCTTAGTGATGGGACAGGGAGTTGAAGCTTTCTTT. The variable domain in full, with the rest retrieved from reference TRBV11-2 and TRBJ1-1, is EAGVAQSPRYKIIEKRQSVAFWCNPISGHATLYWYQQILGQGPKLLIQFQNNGVVDDSQLPKDRFSAERLKGVDSTLKIQPAKLEDSAVYLCASSLVMGQGVEAFFGQGTRLTVV.

The CDR3 bases are TGTGCCAGCAGCCCACAAACCCGCGGGGGGGCCCAGCATTTT. Translated, it gives CASSPQTRGGAQHF. J is TRBJ1-5 and V is TRBV7-2; D is possibly TRBD1 (5 bases). The CDR3 has 14 residues. CDR1 is SGHTA, CDR2 FQGNSA, per germline. The germline V and J ends were trimmed by 5 bases and 11 bases, with 19 bases remaining between them.

CDR3 nucleotides: TGTGCCAGCGAACCCGGGACAGCCTTTTCCAATGAAAAACTGTTTTTT. It is translated as CASEPGTAFSNEKLFF. The genes are TRBV25-1 and TRBJ1-4; 7 positions match TRBD1. The CDR3 is 16 amino acids. Germline CDR1 reads MGHDK; CDR2 reads SYGVNS. V lost 8 bases to trimming and J lost 5 bases; unmatched junction nucleotides: 14.

The chain has TRBV15 and TRBJ2-3; 7 nucleotides match TRBD1. After removal of 1 base from V and 2 bases from J, the junction contained 9 bases not matched to a gene. The length of the CDR3 is 17 residues. Looked up from germline, CDR1 is LNHNV and CDR2 is YYDKDF (reference sequence). The chain's CDR3 is CATSRVWGQTNTDTQYF. CDR3 bases: TGTGCCACCAGCAGAGTTTGGGGACAGACCAACACAGATACGCAGTATTTT.

The table lists this clone with a few counts. The chain carries TRBV5-1 and TRBJ2-7, with D unclear. Trimming cost V 0 bases and J 0 bases, with 7 bases left between them. The CDR3 loop spans 14 amino acids. In germline, CDR1 is SGHRS, CDR2 YFSETQ. CDR3 DNA: TGCGCCAGCAGCTTGGCGTCTTCCTCCTACGAGCAGTACTTC. It encodes CASSLASSSYEQYF.

The chain is built from TRBV29-1 and TRBJ1-2, with 7 bases aligning to TRBD1. The CDR3 sequence is 13 residues long. Trimming cost V 2 bases and J 6 bases; bases outside gene matches: 6. The V gene's germline CDR1 is SQVTM and CDR2 ANQGSEA. Here the CDR3 reads CSVERTQGDGYTF. The CDR3 coding sequence is TGCAGCGTTGAAAGAACGCAGGGGGATGGCTACACCTTC.

The chain employs TRBV6-5 and TRBJ1-1; a possible D gene is TRBD1 (6 bases). V lost 7 bases and J 4 bases, leaving 16 bases between the germline ends. The germline V gene has CDR1 MNHEY and CDR2 SVGAGI. The CDR3 is 14 amino acids. The CDR3 coding sequence is TGTGCCAGCAACCTATACAGGGTCGGCACTGAAGCTTTCTTT. The encoded protein is CASNLYRVGTEAFF.

This rearrangement joins TRBV13 to TRBJ1-3; maybe TRBD1 (6 bases). Germline V gene data show CDR1 as PRHDT and CDR2 as FYEKMQ (reference sequence). V was clipped by 3 bases and J by 2 bases, with 11 bases between them. This CDR3 is 15 amino acids long. CDR3 in DNA: TGTGCCAGCAGCTTTGGCAGGGGTACTGGAAACACCATATATTTT. Translating it yields CASSFGRGTGNTIYF.

The rearrangement links TRBV19 to TRBJ2-7, with D maybe TRBD2 (6 bases). The CDR3 contains 16 residues. CDR1 and CDR2 from the germline V gene are LNHDA and SQIVND (reference sequence). The V gene lost 0 bases and the J gene lost 3 bases, with 15 bases spanning the gap. The DNA of the CDR3 is TGTGCCAGTAGTATAGAGTCTCCTAGCGTAGGCTACGAGCAGTACTTC. This encodes CASSIESPSVGYEQYF.

Only a few counts were recorded for this clone. The V gene is TRBV6-5, the J gene TRBJ2-7; 10 positions agree with TRBD1. CDR1 is MNHEY, CDR2 SVGAGI, per germline. V trimming: 6 bases; J trimming: 4 bases; junction bases outside the gene matches: 3. The CDR3 runs to 13 residues. The CDR3 here is CASSRDRGYEQYF. The CDR3 DNA is TGTGCCAGCAGCCGGGACAGGGGATACGAGCAGTACTTC.